The clone carrying this TCR beta chain was seen a handful of times. Using its own MiXCR run on the 5' RACE reads, TCRdb lists one record per CDR3 protein. The table shows 540,000 or so distinct CDR3 sequences, with about a fifth occurring only once. This specimen comes from a study of identical twins. Germline V lookup: CDR1 LNHNV, CDR2 YYDKDF (reference sequence). Trimming left V 0 bases short and J 6 bases short, with 10 bases between. The CDR3 is made up of 14 amino acids. The sample was also reused in another study, on yellow fever vaccine responses in identical twins. That paper notes: Twins reportedly showed a vaccine T cell response that seemed partly convergent and partly personalized.

The genes are TRBV15 and TRBJ2-3; D remains ambiguous. Sequenced sample: CD4+ T cells sorted from blood. The receptor comes from a young woman in good health. CDR3 DNA: TGTGCCACCAGCAGAGATGGCGGTTTGGATACGCAGTATTTT. Its translation: CATSRDGGLDTQYF.